This T cell receptor (beta chain) was recovered during a study of cytomegalovirus exposure and HLA in healthy donors. Study-level findings and limits: Three chains linked to CMV were shown in vitro to be specific for CMV antigens. The tendency of first-cohort TCR clusters to co-occur in the roughly 110 validation repertoires was identified by a subsequent analysis. Some public TCRs appeared in many individuals, while most sequences were rare.

The protocol was immunoSEQ multiplex PCR, while the TCRdb copy is restricted to in-frame clones and leaves out a portion. The repertoire holds 65,000 to 80,000 clones, with about 95% as singletons. These donors were members of the approximately 110-subject validation cohort, a group separate from the approximately 640-subject first cohort. As to this clone: Its antigen is as yet unknown.

The V gene end was trimmed by 3 bases and the J gene end by 8 bases; junction bases not matched to a gene: 5. Germline V gives CDR1 SGHRS, CDR2 YFSETQ. The CDR3 has 14 residues. This chain joins TRBV5-1 and TRBJ2-3; 11 bases match TRBD2. The sample consisted of PBMCs. This TCR was recovered from a woman under 30 in good health and CMV-seropositive. In DNA form, the CDR3 reads TGCGCCAGCAGCTCGGCGGGACTAGCGGTTACGCAGTATTTT. Protein product: CASSSAGLAVTQYF.